This is a list of T cell receptor beta chains from one sample in a study of T cell repertoires in aging, cancer and after chemotherapy. TCRdb analysed the multiplex PCR reads with MiXCR anew, one entry per CDR3 protein. Among 2,500 to 3,000 distinct CDR3 sequences, over 25% were seen once, and the ten largest hold about 9.9%. What was sequenced was blood. These receptors all come from a human donor in good health. Each CDR3 is given with its conserved first and last residue. A D gene is named only where the DNA matches it firmly. Size tells how often a clone was seen (once, few, many) or the class of an expanded clone, and some rows leave it out.

clone_size: few; d_call: TRBD1; v_call: TRBV6-4; j_call: TRBJ2-2; cdr3_nt: TGTGCCAGCGGGACAGGGGACACCGGGGAGCTGTTTTTT; cdr3_aa: CASGTGDTGELFF
clone_size: medium-sized; d_call: .; v_call: TRBV19; j_call: TRBJ2-5; cdr3_nt: TGTGCCAGTTCTTCTGGACAGAGGGGGGAGACCCAGTACTTC; cdr3_aa: CASSSGQRGETQYF
clone_size: .; d_call: .; v_call: TRBV12-3/TRBV12-4; j_call: TRBJ2-2; cdr3_nt: TGTGCCAGCAGTTTATTCTTCGGAGGCTCGAACACCGGGGAGCTGTTTTTT; cdr3_aa: CASSLFFGGSNTGELFF
clone_size: few; d_call: .; v_call: TRBV18; j_call: TRBJ2-3; cdr3_nt: TGTGCCAGCTCCCCTAAGACAGATACGCAGTATTTT; cdr3_aa: CASSPKTDTQYF
clone_size: medium-sized; d_call: .; v_call: TRBV11-3; j_call: TRBJ1-1; cdr3_nt: TGTGCCAGCAGGTCCAGGGGGAACACTGAAGCTTTCTTT; cdr3_aa: CASRSRGNTEAFF
clone_size: medium-sized; d_call: TRBD1; v_call: TRBV29-1; j_call: TRBJ1-2; cdr3_nt: TGCAGCGTCGTCGGGACAGGGGAAGGGGGTGGCTATGGCTACACCTTC; cdr3_aa: CSVVGTGEGGGYGYTF
clone_size: .; d_call: .; v_call: TRBV20-1; j_call: TRBJ1-3; cdr3_nt: TGCAGTGCTAGGGACCGCCGCTCTGGAAACACCATATATTTT; cdr3_aa: CSARDRRSGNTIYF
clone_size: once; d_call: TRBD1; v_call: TRBV6-5; j_call: TRBJ1-2; cdr3_nt: TGTGCCAGCAGTGTACAGGGGAACTATGGCTACACCTTC; cdr3_aa: CASSVQGNYGYTF
clone_size: .; d_call: .; v_call: TRBV20-1; j_call: TRBJ1-3; cdr3_nt: TGCAGTGCTAGAGAGGCCAATGGAAACACCATATATTTT; cdr3_aa: CSAREANGNTIYF
clone_size: medium-sized; d_call: .; v_call: TRBV19; j_call: TRBJ2-5; cdr3_nt: TGTGCCAGTAGTATACGCAGGGGATCAGAGACCCAGTACTTC; cdr3_aa: CASSIRRGSETQYF
clone_size: few; d_call: TRBD2; v_call: TRBV27; j_call: TRBJ2-5; cdr3_nt: TGTGCCAGCAGTCCGGGACTAGCGGGAATAGAGACCCAGTACTTC; cdr3_aa: CASSPGLAGIETQYF
clone_size: .; d_call: .; v_call: TRBV6-5; j_call: TRBJ1-1; cdr3_nt: TGTGCCAGCAGTTACTCGATTCCGGGCCCGAAGGACACTGAAGCTTTCTTT; cdr3_aa: CASSYSIPGPKDTEAFF
clone_size: few; d_call: .; v_call: TRBV30; j_call: TRBJ2-3; cdr3_nt: TGTGCCTGGAGCCCCGGCTACACAGATACGCAGTATTTT; cdr3_aa: CAWSPGYTDTQYF
clone_size: medium-sized; d_call: .; v_call: TRBV5-4; j_call: TRBJ2-6; cdr3_nt: TGTGCCAGCGCGGAAGCGGGTTCGCTGGTAGCTGGGGCCAACGTCCTGACTTTC; cdr3_aa: CASAEAGSLVAGANVLTF
clone_size: .; d_call: .; v_call: TRBV20-1; j_call: TRBJ2-5; cdr3_nt: TGCAGTGCTAGAGATGGCCAAGAGACCCAGTACTTC; cdr3_aa: CSARDGQETQYF
clone_size: medium-sized; d_call: TRBD1; v_call: TRBV27; j_call: TRBJ2-1; cdr3_nt: TGTGCCAGCAGAACTTACTACAGGGGAGTGGGGGACAATGAGCAGTTCTTC; cdr3_aa: CASRTYYRGVGDNEQFF
clone_size: large; d_call: .; v_call: TRBV29-1; j_call: TRBJ2-5; cdr3_nt: TGCAGCGTTGACCAGGGAGTAGATGAGACCCAGTACTTC; cdr3_aa: CSVDQGVDETQYF
clone_size: large; d_call: TRBD1; v_call: TRBV27; j_call: TRBJ2-2; cdr3_nt: TGTGCCAGCAGTCACGGACAGGGTCGGTCCCCCGGGGAGCTGTTTTTT; cdr3_aa: CASSHGQGRSPGELFF
clone_size: medium-sized; d_call: .; v_call: TRBV12-3/TRBV12-4; j_call: TRBJ2-1; cdr3_nt: TGTGCCAGCAGAGGGGGACGGTTGAATTACAATGAGCAGTTCTTC; cdr3_aa: CASRGGRLNYNEQFF
clone_size: few; d_call: .; v_call: TRBV24-1; j_call: TRBJ2-1; cdr3_nt: TGTGCCACCAGTGATCTCAGAACTGGGTACAATGAGCAGTTCTTC; cdr3_aa: CATSDLRTGYNEQFF
clone_size: medium-sized; d_call: .; v_call: TRBV18; j_call: TRBJ2-7; cdr3_nt: TGTGCCAGCTCACCACCGGGAAAACAGGCCTACGAGCAGTACTTC; cdr3_aa: CASSPPGKQAYEQYF
clone_size: few; d_call: .; v_call: TRBV5-1; j_call: TRBJ2-6; cdr3_nt: TGCGCCAGCAGCTTGAGGGGGGGGGACCCTGGGGCCAACGTCCTGACTTTC; cdr3_aa: CASSLRGGDPGANVLTF
clone_size: medium-sized; d_call: .; v_call: TRBV27; j_call: TRBJ2-1; cdr3_nt: TGTGCCAGCAGTTTATCGAGGGGTTTACTCAATGAGCAGTTCTTC; cdr3_aa: CASSLSRGLLNEQFF
clone_size: medium-sized; d_call: TRBD1; v_call: TRBV19; j_call: TRBJ2-7; cdr3_nt: TGTGCCAGTAGAGGGACAGGGGGCATCTTCTACGAGCAGTACTTC; cdr3_aa: CASRGTGGIFYEQYF
clone_size: .; d_call: TRBD1; v_call: TRBV12-3/TRBV12-4; j_call: TRBJ1-1; cdr3_nt: TGTGCCAGCAGTTTAGCCGGACAGGTTAACACTGAAGCTTTCTTT; cdr3_aa: CASSLAGQVNTEAFF
clone_size: few; d_call: TRBD1; v_call: TRBV20-1; j_call: TRBJ2-3; cdr3_nt: TGCAGTGCTTCCCCAACAGGGGGCAACACAGATACGCAGTATTTT; cdr3_aa: CSASPTGGNTDTQYF
clone_size: .; d_call: TRBD2; v_call: TRBV5-1; j_call: TRBJ2-7; cdr3_nt: TGCGCCAGCAGCTGGCTAGCGGGAGGGACCTACGAGCAGTACTTC; cdr3_aa: CASSWLAGGTYEQYF
clone_size: .; d_call: .; v_call: TRBV11-3; j_call: TRBJ1-2; cdr3_nt: TGTGCCAGCAGCCCACGAGGTGGCGGGGATGGCTACACCTTC; cdr3_aa: CASSPRGGGDGYTF
clone_size: once; d_call: .; v_call: TRBV10-1; j_call: TRBJ2-2; cdr3_nt: TGCGCCAGCAGTAGGACAGTAACCGGGGAGCTGTTTTTT; cdr3_aa: CASSRTVTGELFF
clone_size: .; d_call: .; v_call: TRBV7-9; j_call: TRBJ2-1; cdr3_nt: TGTGCCAGCAGCTCCCCGGGACACAGGCCCAACAATGAGCAGTTCTTC; cdr3_aa: CASSSPGHRPNNEQFF
clone_size: few; d_call: .; v_call: TRBV12-5; j_call: TRBJ2-1; cdr3_nt: TGTGCTAGTGGTCCCCCAGGGAGCGGACTGCCTGGCAATGAGCAGTTCTTC; cdr3_aa: CASGPPGSGLPGNEQFF
clone_size: .; d_call: TRBD2; v_call: TRBV7-6; j_call: TRBJ2-1; cdr3_nt: TGTGCCAGCAGCTTATATAGCGGGAATTACAATGAGCAGTTCTTC; cdr3_aa: CASSLYSGNYNEQFF
clone_size: .; d_call: .; v_call: TRBV13; j_call: TRBJ2-5; cdr3_nt: TGTGCCAGCAGCTTAGTGGCGGAAGAGACCCAGTACTTC; cdr3_aa: CASSLVAEETQYF
clone_size: medium-sized; d_call: TRBD2; v_call: TRBV6-5; j_call: TRBJ2-7; cdr3_nt: TGTGCCAGCAGTAAGCGGGAGAGCTCCTACGAGCAGTACTTC; cdr3_aa: CASSKRESSYEQYF
clone_size: .; d_call: .; v_call: TRBV12-3/TRBV12-4; j_call: TRBJ2-3; cdr3_nt: TGTGCCAGCAGTTTTAGGGCTTCCAGCACAGATACGCAGTATTTT; cdr3_aa: CASSFRASSTDTQYF
clone_size: few; d_call: .; v_call: TRBV5-3; j_call: TRBJ1-1; cdr3_nt: TGTGCCAGAAGCTTGGCCGTGGGGCAGCTGAACACTGAAGCTTTCTTT; cdr3_aa: CARSLAVGQLNTEAFF
clone_size: large; d_call: .; v_call: TRBV19; j_call: TRBJ2-3; cdr3_nt: TGTGCCAGTCAAAACCCCTCGCAAGTTTCAGATACGCAGTATTTT; cdr3_aa: CASQNPSQVSDTQYF
clone_size: medium-sized; d_call: .; v_call: TRBV6-5; j_call: TRBJ2-7; cdr3_nt: TGTGCCAGCAGACTAGGGGGGACCTACGAGCAGTACTTC; cdr3_aa: CASRLGGTYEQYF
clone_size: .; d_call: .; v_call: TRBV27; j_call: TRBJ1-1; cdr3_nt: TGTGCCAGCAGTTTTTCCACGGACAGTTTAGCAGCTTTCTTT; cdr3_aa: CASSFSTDSLAAFF
clone_size: few; d_call: TRBD1; v_call: TRBV5-4; j_call: TRBJ2-6; cdr3_nt: TGTGCCAGCAGCCGGACAGGGTCGAGTCGGGCTGGGGCCAACGTCCTGACTTTC; cdr3_aa: CASSRTGSSRAGANVLTF
clone_size: large; d_call: .; v_call: TRBV19; j_call: TRBJ1-5; cdr3_nt: TGTGCCAGTAGTATCGGGGGGGAGGTACAGCCCCAGCATTTT; cdr3_aa: CASSIGGEVQPQHF
clone_size: medium-sized; d_call: TRBD1; v_call: TRBV19; j_call: TRBJ1-6; cdr3_nt: TGTGCCAGTAGTATAGACGCGGGACAGGGTGGTTACCCCCTCCACTTT; cdr3_aa: CASSIDAGQGGYPLHF
clone_size: few; d_call: .; v_call: TRBV6-4; j_call: TRBJ1-6; cdr3_nt: TGTGCCAGCAGTTCTACCCCGGGAACAGCTAATTCACCCCTCCACTTT; cdr3_aa: CASSSTPGTANSPLHF
clone_size: few; d_call: .; v_call: TRBV30; j_call: TRBJ1-6; cdr3_nt: TGTGCCTGGAGGGGGCTTTCGCCGCACGATAATTCACCCCTCCACTTT; cdr3_aa: CAWRGLSPHDNSPLHF
clone_size: .; d_call: .; v_call: TRBV20-1; j_call: TRBJ1-2; cdr3_nt: TGCAGTGCTAGAGCTCAGTATGGCTACACCTTC; cdr3_aa: CSARAQYGYTF